A selection of T cell receptor beta chains follows, all from one sample in a study of T cell repertoires in cytomegalovirus infection. A single record per CDR3 protein comes from TCRdb applying MiXCR to the reads. In the table there are approximately 910,000 distinct CDR3 sequences, 31% of which are singletons. For these receptors, no antigen is known. The sample was cultured CD8+ T cells from PBMCs, taken from culture after CMV antigen stimulation. The source of these receptors is a human donor in good health (CMV status not recorded). Some clones in this sample may be carry-over from other donors' samples. Each CDR3 is given with its conserved first and last residue. The order of the fields is J gene, clone size, V gene, D gene, CDR3 DNA, CDR3 protein. The D gene is left open where the match is weak. Part of the rows lack a size; the others show once, few, many or a class for expanded clones.

J: TRBJ2-1; size: NA; V: TRBV7-9; D: TRBD2; DNA: TGTGCCAGCACCTGGACGAGCGGGGGATCCTACAATGAGCAGTTCTTC; CDR3: CASTWTSGGSYNEQFF
J: TRBJ2-5; size: NA; V: TRBV20-1; D: TRBD1; DNA: TGCAGTGCGAGGACAGGGGCTGAGGGAGAGACCCAGTACTTC; CDR3: CSARTGAEGETQYF
J: TRBJ2-3; size: once; V: TRBV6-6; D: TRBD2; DNA: TGTGCCAGCAGTTACCCGGGACTAGCGGGGGAAGATAGCACAGATACGCAGTATTTT; CDR3: CASSYPGLAGEDSTDTQYF
J: TRBJ2-6; size: NA; V: TRBV19; D: NA; DNA: TGTGCCAGTAGTATAATCGGCTTGACTCCCGGTCCTGGGGCCAACGTCCTGACTTTC; CDR3: CASSIIGLTPGPGANVLTF
J: TRBJ1-5; size: NA; V: TRBV27; D: NA; DNA: TGTGCCAGCAGTTTAAAAAGTCGGCAGGCGGGATTCAATCAGCCCCAGCATTTT; CDR3: CASSLKSRQAGFNQPQHF
J: TRBJ2-6; size: many; V: TRBV7-9; D: TRBD1; DNA: TGTGCCAGCAGGTCTACTTATCCTCTGGACAGGGAGACTGCTGGGGCCAACGTCCTGACTTTC; CDR3: CASRSTYPLDRETAGANVLTF
J: TRBJ2-7; size: NA; V: TRBV6-1; D: TRBD1; DNA: TGTGCCAGCACCCCGACAGGGCTCTCCTACGAGCAGTACTTC; CDR3: CASTPTGLSYEQYF
J: TRBJ2-1; size: NA; V: TRBV6-5; D: NA; DNA: TGTGCCAGCAGTTTCTCTAGTCGTAATGAGCAGTTCTTC; CDR3: CASSFSSRNEQFF
J: TRBJ2-7; size: NA; V: TRBV27; D: TRBD1; DNA: TGTGCCACCTCCCTTGACAGGGGGCTGGGGGTGCAGTACTTC; CDR3: CATSLDRGLGVQYF
J: TRBJ1-1; size: NA; V: TRBV12-5; D: NA; DNA: TGTGCTAGTGGTTTCAGGGCTGAAGCTTTCTTT; CDR3: CASGFRAEAFF